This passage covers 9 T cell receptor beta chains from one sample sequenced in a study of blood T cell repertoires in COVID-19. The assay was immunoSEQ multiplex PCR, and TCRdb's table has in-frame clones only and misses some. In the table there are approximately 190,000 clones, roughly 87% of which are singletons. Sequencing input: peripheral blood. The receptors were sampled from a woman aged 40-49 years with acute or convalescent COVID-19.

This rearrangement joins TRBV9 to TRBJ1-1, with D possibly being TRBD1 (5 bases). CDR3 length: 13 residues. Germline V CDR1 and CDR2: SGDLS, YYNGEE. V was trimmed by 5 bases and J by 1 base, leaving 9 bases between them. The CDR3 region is CASRRGGNTEAFF. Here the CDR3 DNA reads TGTGCCAGCAGAAGGGGAGGGAACACTGAAGCTTTCTTT.

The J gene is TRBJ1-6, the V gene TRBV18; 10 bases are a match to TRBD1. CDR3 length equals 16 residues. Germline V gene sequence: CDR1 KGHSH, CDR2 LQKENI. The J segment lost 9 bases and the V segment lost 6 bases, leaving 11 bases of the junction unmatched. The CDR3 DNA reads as TGTGCCAGCTCGCTGGGTGGACAGGGGGATGGTTCACCCCTCCACTTT. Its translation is CASSLGGQGDGSPLHF.

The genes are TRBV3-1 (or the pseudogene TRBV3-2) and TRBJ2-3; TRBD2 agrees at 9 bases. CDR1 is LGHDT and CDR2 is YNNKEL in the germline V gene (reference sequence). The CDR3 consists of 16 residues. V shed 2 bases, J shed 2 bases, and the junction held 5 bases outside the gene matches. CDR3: CASSQRRGGPTDTQYF. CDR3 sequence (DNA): TGTGCCAGCAGCCAAAGGCGGGGGGGCCCCACAGATACGCAGTATTTT.

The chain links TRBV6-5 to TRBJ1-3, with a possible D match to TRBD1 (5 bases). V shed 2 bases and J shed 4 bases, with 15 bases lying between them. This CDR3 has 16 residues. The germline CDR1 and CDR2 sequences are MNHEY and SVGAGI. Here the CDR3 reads CASSYGGDLRGNTIYF. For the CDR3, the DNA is TGTGCCAGCAGTTACGGCGGGGACCTGCGGGGAAACACCATATATTTT.

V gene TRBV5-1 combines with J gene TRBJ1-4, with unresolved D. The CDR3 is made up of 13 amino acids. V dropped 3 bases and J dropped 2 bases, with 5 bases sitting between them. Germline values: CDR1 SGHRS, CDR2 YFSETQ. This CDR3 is CASSYWTNEKLFF. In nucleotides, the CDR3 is TGCGCCAGCAGCTACTGGACTAATGAAAAACTGTTTTTT.

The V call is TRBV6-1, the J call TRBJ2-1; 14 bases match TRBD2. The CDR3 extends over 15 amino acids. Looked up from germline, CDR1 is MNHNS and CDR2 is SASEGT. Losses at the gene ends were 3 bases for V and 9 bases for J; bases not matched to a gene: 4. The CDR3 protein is CASSDLGLAGAEQFF. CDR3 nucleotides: TGTGCCAGCAGTGACCTGGGACTAGCGGGAGCTGAGCAGTTCTTC.

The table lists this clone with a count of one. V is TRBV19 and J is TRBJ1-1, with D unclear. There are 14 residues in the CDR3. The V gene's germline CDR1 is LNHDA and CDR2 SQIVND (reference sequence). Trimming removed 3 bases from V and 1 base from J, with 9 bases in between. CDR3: CASSIPGGNTEAFF. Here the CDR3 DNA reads TGTGCCAGTAGTATCCCAGGAGGGAACACTGAAGCTTTCTTT.

CDR3 sequence reads: CASSQTSGRDGELFF. The CDR3 DNA is TGTGCCAGCAGCCAAACTAGCGGGAGGGACGGGGAGCTGTTTTTT. V and J are TRBV13 and TRBJ2-2; 13 nucleotides match TRBD2. J was trimmed by 7 bases and V by 5 bases; bases with no gene match: 4. The CDR3 length is 15 residues. The germline V gene has CDR1 PRHDT and CDR2 FYEKMQ (reference sequence).

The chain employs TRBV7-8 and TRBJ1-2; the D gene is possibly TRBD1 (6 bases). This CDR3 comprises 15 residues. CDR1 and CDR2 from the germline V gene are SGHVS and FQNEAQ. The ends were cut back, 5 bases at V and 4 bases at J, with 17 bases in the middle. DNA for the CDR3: TGTGCCAGCAGCCTATATCTCCGGGACATCTATGGCTACACCTTC. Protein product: CASSLYLRDIYGYTF.